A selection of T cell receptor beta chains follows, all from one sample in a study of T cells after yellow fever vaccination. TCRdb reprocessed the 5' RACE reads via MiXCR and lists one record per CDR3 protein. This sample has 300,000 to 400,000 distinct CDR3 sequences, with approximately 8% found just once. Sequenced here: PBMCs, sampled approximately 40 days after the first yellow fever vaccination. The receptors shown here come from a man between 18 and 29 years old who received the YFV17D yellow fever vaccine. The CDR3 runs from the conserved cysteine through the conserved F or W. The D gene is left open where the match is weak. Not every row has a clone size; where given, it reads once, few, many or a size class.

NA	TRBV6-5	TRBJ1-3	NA	TGTGCCAGCAGCCCCACTACAAGAAACACCATATATTTT	CASSPTTRNTIYF
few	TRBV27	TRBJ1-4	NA	TGTGCCAGCAGTTCCGGATGGAGCCCGAATGAAAAACTGTTTTTT	CASSSGWSPNEKLFF
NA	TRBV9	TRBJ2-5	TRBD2	TGTGCCAGCAGCGTAGTGGGTAGCGGGGGCCGAGAGACCCAGTACTTC	CASSVVGSGGRETQYF
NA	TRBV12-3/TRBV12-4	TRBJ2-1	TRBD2	TGTGCCAGCAGTGACCTTAGCGGGGGGGCTGCCTACAATGAGCAGTTCTTC	CASSDLSGGAAYNEQFF
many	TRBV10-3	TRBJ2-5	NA	TGTGCCATCAGTGGAACGACAGACTACCAAGAGACCCAGTACTTC	CAISGTTDYQETQYF
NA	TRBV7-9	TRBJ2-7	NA	TGTGCCAGCAGCCCGTCGGAGGGCCATCCCTACGAGCAGTACTTC	CASSPSEGHPYEQYF
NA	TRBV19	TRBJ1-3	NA	TGTGCCAGTAGTATCGGTTTCTCTGGAAACACCATATATTTT	CASSIGFSGNTIYF
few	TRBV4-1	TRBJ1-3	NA	TGCGCCAGCAGCCAAGACGGCCTTTATGGAAACACCATATATTTT	CASSQDGLYGNTIYF
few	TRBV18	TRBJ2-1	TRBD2	TGTGCCAGCTCACCGGGACTAGCGGGGGGATACTACAATGAGCAGTTCTTC	CASSPGLAGGYYNEQFF
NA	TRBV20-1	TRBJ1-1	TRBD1	TGCAGTGCCAGGGGGTGGTTGGCGGCGGAAGCTTTCTTT	CSARGWLAAEAFF
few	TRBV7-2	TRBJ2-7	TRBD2	TGTGCCAGCAGCCCCCGTTTAGCGGGGCACGAGCAGTACTTC	CASSPRLAGHEQYF
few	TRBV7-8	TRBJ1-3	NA	TGTGCCAGCAGCCCTAGCTGGAGCTCTGGAAACACCATATATTTT	CASSPSWSSGNTIYF
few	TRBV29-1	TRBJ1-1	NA	TGCAGCGTTGAAGAGGGGACCGGCACTGAAGCTTTCTTT	CSVEEGTGTEAFF
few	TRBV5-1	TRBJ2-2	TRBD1	TGCGCCAGCAGCTTGGGACAGGGTTGGACCGGGGAGCTGTTTTTT	CASSLGQGWTGELFF
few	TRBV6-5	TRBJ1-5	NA	TGTGCCAGCAGTTACGCGACAGGCAATCAGCCCCAGCATTTT	CASSYATGNQPQHF
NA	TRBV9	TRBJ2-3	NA	TGTGCCAGCAGCGTGCTTGGCGGCGGTTCCCCAGATACGCAGTATTTT	CASSVLGGGSPDTQYF
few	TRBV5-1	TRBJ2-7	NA	TGCGCCAGCAGCTTGGGCGGGACTGGGGACGAGCAGTACTTC	CASSLGGTGDEQYF
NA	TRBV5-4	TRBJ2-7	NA	TGTGCCAGCAGCTTGGGTGTAGTCACCGTCGAGCAGTACTTC	CASSLGVVTVEQYF
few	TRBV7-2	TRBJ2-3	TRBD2	TGTGCCAGCAGCTGGGCCGGGACTAGCCCAGATACGCAGTATTTT	CASSWAGTSPDTQYF
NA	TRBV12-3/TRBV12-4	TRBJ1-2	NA	TGTGCCAGCACCCTCGAAGGAGATGGCTACACCTTC	CASTLEGDGYTF
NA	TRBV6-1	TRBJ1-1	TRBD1	TGTGCCAGCACCTTAGACCCAACAGGGGGTCGGTCTTTCTTT	CASTLDPTGGRSFF
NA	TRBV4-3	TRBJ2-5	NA	TGCGCCAGCAGGTCCCCGTGCCCCGGAAAAGAGACCCAGTACTTC	CASRSPCPGKETQYF
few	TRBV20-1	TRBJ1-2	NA	TGCAGTGCCTCAGGGATGCAGAACTATGGCTACACCTTC	CSASGMQNYGYTF
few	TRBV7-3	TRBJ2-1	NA	TGTGCCAGCAACAATCTGGGGAATGAGCAGTTCTTC	CASNNLGNEQFF
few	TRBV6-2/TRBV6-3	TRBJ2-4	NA	TGTGCCAGCAGTTATTTTGAGGGGGCGGGGAACATTCAGTACTTC	CASSYFEGAGNIQYF
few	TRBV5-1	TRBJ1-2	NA	TGCGCCAGCAGCTTCGGTTGGGTAGTTAACTATGGCTACACCTTC	CASSFGWVVNYGYTF
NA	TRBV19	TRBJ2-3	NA	TGTCAGGCCCGGAGGGTGGATACGCAGTATTTT	CQARRVDTQYF
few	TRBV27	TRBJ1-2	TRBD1	TGTGCCAGCAGTTTATGGGGTTGGGACAGGTCCTATGGCTACACCTTC	CASSLWGWDRSYGYTF
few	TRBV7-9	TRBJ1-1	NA	TGTGCCAGCAGCTCCCGGACCTCCCGGGGCGAAGCTTTCTTT	CASSSRTSRGEAFF
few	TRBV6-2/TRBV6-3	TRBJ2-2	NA	TGTGCCAGCAGTTATGTTCGAAACGGGGAGCTGTTTTTT	CASSYVRNGELFF
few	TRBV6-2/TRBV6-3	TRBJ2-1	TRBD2	TGTGCCAGCAGTTACTCGAATTCGGGGGGGGATTACAATGAGCAGTTCTTC	CASSYSNSGGDYNEQFF
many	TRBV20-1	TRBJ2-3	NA	TGCAGTGCTAGAGGCTCAGATACGCAGTATTTT	CSARGSDTQYF
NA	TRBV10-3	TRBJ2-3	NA	TGTGCCATCAGGCTAGAGGGAAGCACAGATACGCAGTATTTT	CAIRLEGSTDTQYF
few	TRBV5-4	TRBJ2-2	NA	TGTGCCAGCAGCTTGGGGCTCCCCGGAGGGGAGCTGTTTTTT	CASSLGLPGGELFF
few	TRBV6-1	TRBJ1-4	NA	TGTGCCAGCAGTGTTCCGGGGAGTATAGAAAAACTGTTTTTT	CASSVPGSIEKLFF
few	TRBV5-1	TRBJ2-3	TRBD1	TGCGCCAGCAGCTACCCGGGACAGGGATCAGATACGCAGTATTTT	CASSYPGQGSDTQYF
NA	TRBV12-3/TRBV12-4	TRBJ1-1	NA	TGTGCCAGCATTGGGGGCTGGAGGACTGAAGCTTTCTTT	CASIGGWRTEAFF
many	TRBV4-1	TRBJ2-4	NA	TGCGCCAGCAGCCAAGCTTTGGGGTCAATAGCCAAAAACATTCAGTACTTC	CASSQALGSIAKNIQYF
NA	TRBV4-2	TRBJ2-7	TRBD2	TGTGCCAGCAGCCAAGATCAGGCTAGCGGGGGGATCGTTTACGAGCAGTACTTC	CASSQDQASGGIVYEQYF
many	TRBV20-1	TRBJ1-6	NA	TGCAGTGCTAGAGATGGGCAGACGGACTATTCACCCCTCCACTTT	CSARDGQTDYSPLHF
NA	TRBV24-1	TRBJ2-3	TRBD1	TGTGCCACCAGTGACCCGGGACAGGGAGGCGATACGCAGTATTTT	CATSDPGQGGDTQYF
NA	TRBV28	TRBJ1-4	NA	TGTGCCAGCAGCATTGGGAGGGAGGGTGAAAAACTGTTTTTT	CASSIGREGEKLFF
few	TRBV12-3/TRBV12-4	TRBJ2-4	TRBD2	TGTGCCAGCAGTTTAGATAGGGAGGGGACGAACTTTCAGTACTTC	CASSLDREGTNFQYF
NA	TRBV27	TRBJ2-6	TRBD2	TGTGCCAGCAGACCGAGACGGGGGGGAAACTCTGGGGCCAACGTCCTGACTTTC	CASRPRRGGNSGANVLTF
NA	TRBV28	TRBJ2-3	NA	TGTGCCAGCAGATTACCCCAGGGTGGCACAGATACGCAGTATTTT	CASRLPQGGTDTQYF
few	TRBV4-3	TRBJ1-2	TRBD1	TGCGCCAGCAGCGTCCGGGACAGGAACTATGGCTACACCTTC	CASSVRDRNYGYTF
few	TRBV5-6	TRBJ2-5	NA	TGTGCCAGCAGCAACGCTAGGGGCCTACAAGAGACCCAGTACTTC	CASSNARGLQETQYF
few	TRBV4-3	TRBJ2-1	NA	TGCGCCAGCAGCCAAGATCTGGGCCCTTATGAGCAGTTCTTC	CASSQDLGPYEQFF
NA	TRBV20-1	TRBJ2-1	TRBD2	TGCAGTGCTACCGGACTAGCGGGGGACTCCTACAATGAGCAGTTCTTC	CSATGLAGDSYNEQFF
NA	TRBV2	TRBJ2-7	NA	TGTGCCAGCACTCCCCCGGGTTTCTCCCCCTACGAGCAGTACTTC	CASTPPGFSPYEQYF
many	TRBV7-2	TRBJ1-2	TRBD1	TGTGCCAGCAGCGCGGGACAGGACTACTATGGCTACACCTTC	CASSAGQDYYGYTF